The sequence of this TCR beta chain was determined in a study of blood T cells in healthy people across ages. General study findings and limits: Leaving the PBMCs unsorted stopped any conclusive comparison of naive versus antigen-experienced cells. Aged donors had fewer naive CD4+ cells and lower diversity than long-lived donors. Estimated diversity across one million T cells was deemed an underestimate.

The CDR3 is made up of 13 amino acids. Trimming took 6 bases from V and 1 from J, leaving 9 bases between them. Aged about 6 to 100, donors were systemically healthy Caucasians from Russia. Using a J-beta primer mix together with a sample-barcoded 5' primer, a second PCR was run for about 7 to 12 cycles. TCRdb re-called the 5' RACE reads through MiXCR, storing one row per CDR3 protein. The sample gives under 850,000 distinct CDR3 sequences, about 34% of which show up once; approximately 13% is in the top ten. This clonotype was recorded many times. Its target is unknown. This chain links TRBV12-3 or TRBV12-4 with TRBJ2-5; D unclear. The sample consisted of blood. The sequence was obtained from a man younger than 30 in good health. CDR3 protein: CASRRNTQETQYF. For the CDR3, the DNA is TGTGCCAGCAGGAGGAATACCCAAGAGACCCAGTACTTC.